One TCR beta chain is described in this entry. Its antigen is not known. These data come from a study of cytomegalovirus exposure and HLA in healthy donors. Study-level findings and limits: Later analysis identified a missense DCLRE1C variant that was linked to TCR beta V- and J-gene trimming. Previous analysis showed most TCR beta V segments were productive about 87% or about 30% of the time.

Germline V CDR1 and CDR2: LNHDA, SQIVND (reference sequence). This CDR3 region has 14 residues. Unmatched junction bases numbered 6, after V lost 7 bases and J lost 3 bases. With 60 Vbeta and 13 Jbeta primers, the PCR was carried out. Only in-frame clones appear in the TCRdb table, and some are missing; sequencing was by immunoSEQ multiplex PCR. The data contain fewer than 110,000 clones, 65% to 85% of them singletons. Sequencing was done on a sample of PBMCs. The source is a man aged 18 to 30 in good health and CMV-seronegative. J is TRBJ2-1 and V is TRBV19; 7 nucleotides match TRBD1. CDR3 region: CASKRQGGYNEQFF. DNA of the CDR3: TGTGCCAGTAAGCGACAGGGCGGCTACAATGAGCAGTTCTTC.